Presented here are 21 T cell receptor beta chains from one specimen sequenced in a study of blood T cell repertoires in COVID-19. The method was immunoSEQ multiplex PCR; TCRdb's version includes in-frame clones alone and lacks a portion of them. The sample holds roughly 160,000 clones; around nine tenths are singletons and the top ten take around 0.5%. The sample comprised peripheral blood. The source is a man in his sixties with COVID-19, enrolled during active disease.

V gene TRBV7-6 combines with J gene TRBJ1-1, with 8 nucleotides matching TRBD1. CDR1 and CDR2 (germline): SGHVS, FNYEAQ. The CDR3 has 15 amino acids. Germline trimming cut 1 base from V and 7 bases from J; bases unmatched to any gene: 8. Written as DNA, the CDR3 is TGTGCCAGCAGCTTAGTGGCAGGGGGCTCCGGTGAAGCTTTCTTT. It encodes CASSLVAGGSGEAFF.

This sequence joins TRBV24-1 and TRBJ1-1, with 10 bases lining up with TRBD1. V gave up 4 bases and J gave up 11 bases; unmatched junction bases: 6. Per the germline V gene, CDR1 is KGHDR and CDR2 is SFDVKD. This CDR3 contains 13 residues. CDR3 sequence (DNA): TGTGCCACCAGTGAGGAGCCGGGACAGGGGGCTTTCTTT. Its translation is CATSEEPGQGAFF.

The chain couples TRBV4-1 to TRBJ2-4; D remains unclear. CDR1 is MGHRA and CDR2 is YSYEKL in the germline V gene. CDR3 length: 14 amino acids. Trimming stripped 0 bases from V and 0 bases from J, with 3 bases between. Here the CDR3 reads CASSQELAKNIQYF. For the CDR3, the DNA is TGCGCCAGCAGCCAAGAACTAGCCAAAAACATTCAGTACTTC.

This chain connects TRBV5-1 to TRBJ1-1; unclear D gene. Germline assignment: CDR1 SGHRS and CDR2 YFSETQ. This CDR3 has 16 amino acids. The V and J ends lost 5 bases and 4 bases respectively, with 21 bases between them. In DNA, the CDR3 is TGCGCCAGCAGGGACGGAACCTTGGAGGTGAGCACTGAAGCTTTCTTT. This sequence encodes CASRDGTLEVSTEAFF.

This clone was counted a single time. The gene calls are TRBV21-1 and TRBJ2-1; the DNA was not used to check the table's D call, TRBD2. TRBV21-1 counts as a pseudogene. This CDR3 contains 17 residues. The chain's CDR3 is CASSKEASGNSYNEQFF. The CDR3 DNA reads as TGTGCCAGCAGCAAAGAGGCTAGCGGGAACTCCTACAATGAGCAGTTCTTC.

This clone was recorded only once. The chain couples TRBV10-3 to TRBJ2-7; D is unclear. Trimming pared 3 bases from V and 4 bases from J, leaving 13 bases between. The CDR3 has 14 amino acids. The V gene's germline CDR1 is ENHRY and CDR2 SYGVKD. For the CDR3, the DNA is TGTGCCATCAGTGAAAGTCTAGTAAGGTACGAGCAGTACTTC. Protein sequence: CAISESLVRYEQYF.

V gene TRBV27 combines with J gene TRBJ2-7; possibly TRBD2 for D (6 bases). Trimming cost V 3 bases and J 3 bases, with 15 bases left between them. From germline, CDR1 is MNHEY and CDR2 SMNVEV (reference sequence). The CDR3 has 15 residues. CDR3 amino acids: CASSLGGLKFYEQYF. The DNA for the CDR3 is TGTGCCAGCAGTTTGGGGGGACTTAAATTCTACGAGCAGTACTTC.

The CDR3 spells CASSPGGPNTGELFF. The CDR3 DNA reads TGTGCCAGCAGCCCGGGGGGGCCTAACACCGGGGAGCTGTTTTTT. The genes are TRBV5-6 and TRBJ2-2, with TRBD2 identical over 8 bases. In germline, CDR1 is SGHDT, CDR2 YYEEEE. Trimming cost V 4 bases and J 2 bases; bases outside gene matches: 4. The CDR3 covers 15 residues. The full variable domain, with the rest looked up from reference TRBV5-6 and TRBJ2-2, is DAGVTQSPTHLIKTRGQQVTLRCSPKSGHDTVSWYQQALGQGPQFIFQYYEEEERQRGNFPDRFSGHQFPNYSSELNVNALLLGDSALYLCASSPGGPNTGELFFGEGSRLTVL.

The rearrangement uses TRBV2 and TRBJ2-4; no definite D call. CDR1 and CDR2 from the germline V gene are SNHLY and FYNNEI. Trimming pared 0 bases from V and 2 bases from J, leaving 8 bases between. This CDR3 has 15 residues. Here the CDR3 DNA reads TGTGCCAGCAGTGAAGCGGAGTGGACCAAAAACATTCAGTACTTC. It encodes CASSEAEWTKNIQYF.

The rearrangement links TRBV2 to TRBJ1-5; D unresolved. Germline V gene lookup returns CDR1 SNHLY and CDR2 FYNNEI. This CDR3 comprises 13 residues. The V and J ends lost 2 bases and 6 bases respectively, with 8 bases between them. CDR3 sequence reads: CASSERAVQPQHF. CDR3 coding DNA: TGTGCCAGCAGTGAAAGAGCGGTTCAGCCCCAGCATTTT.

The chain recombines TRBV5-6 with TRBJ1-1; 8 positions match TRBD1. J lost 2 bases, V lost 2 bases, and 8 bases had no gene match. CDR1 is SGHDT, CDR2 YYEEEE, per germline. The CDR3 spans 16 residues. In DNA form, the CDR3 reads TGTGCCAGCAGCTTCTATGGGGCAGGGGGCAACACTGAAGCTTTCTTT. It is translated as CASSFYGAGGNTEAFF.

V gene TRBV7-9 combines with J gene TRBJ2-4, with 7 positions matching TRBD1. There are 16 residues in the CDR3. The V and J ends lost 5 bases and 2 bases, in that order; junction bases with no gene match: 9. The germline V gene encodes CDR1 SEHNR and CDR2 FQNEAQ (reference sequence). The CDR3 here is CASSRDSFASKNIQYF. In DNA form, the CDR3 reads TGTGCCAGCAGCCGGGACAGCTTTGCATCCAAAAACATTCAGTACTTC.

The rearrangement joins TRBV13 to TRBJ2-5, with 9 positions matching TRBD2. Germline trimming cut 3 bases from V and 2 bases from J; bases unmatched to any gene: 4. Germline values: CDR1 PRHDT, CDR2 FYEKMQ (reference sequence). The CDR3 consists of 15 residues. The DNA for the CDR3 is TGTGCCAGCAGCTTTTACAGCGGGGGGCAAGAGACCCAGTACTTC. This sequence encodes CASSFYSGGQETQYF.

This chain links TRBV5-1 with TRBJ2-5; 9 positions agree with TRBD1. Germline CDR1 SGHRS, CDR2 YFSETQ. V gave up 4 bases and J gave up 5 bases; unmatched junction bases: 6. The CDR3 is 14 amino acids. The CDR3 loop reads CASSSGTGIETQYF. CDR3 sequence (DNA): TGCGCCAGCAGCAGTGGGACAGGGATCGAGACCCAGTACTTC.

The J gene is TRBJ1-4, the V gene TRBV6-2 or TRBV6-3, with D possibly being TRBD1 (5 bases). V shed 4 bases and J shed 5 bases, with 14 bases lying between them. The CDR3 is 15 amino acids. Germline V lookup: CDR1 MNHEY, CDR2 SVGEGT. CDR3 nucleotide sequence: TGTGCCAGCAGTTCGATTGACAGCCCGAATGAAAAACTGTTTTTT. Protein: CASSSIDSPNEKLFF.

The CDR3 DNA reads TGTGCCAGCTCACCACCAGGGGTACTGAACACTGAAGCTTTCTTT. Translating it yields CASSPPGVLNTEAFF. The chain is built from TRBV18 and TRBJ1-1, with a tentative D call TRBD1 (5 bases). V gave up 0 bases and J gave up 0 bases, with 8 bases separating them. Germline V lookup: CDR1 KGHSH, CDR2 LQKENI. This CDR3 spans 15 amino acids. The full variable domain, with the rest looked up from reference TRBV18 and TRBJ1-1, is NAGVMQNPRHLVRRRGQEARLRCSPMKGHSHVYWYRQLPEEGLKFMVYLQKENIIDESGMPKERFSAEFPKEGPSILRIQQVVRGDSAAYFCASSPPGVLNTEAFFGQGTRLTVV.

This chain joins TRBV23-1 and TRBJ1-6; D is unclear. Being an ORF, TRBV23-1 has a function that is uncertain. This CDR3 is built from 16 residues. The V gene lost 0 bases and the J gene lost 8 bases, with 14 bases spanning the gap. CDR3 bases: TGCGCCAGCAGTCAATCGGGCAGGTACCTTGATTCACCCCTCCACTTT. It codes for CASSQSGRYLDSPLHF.

For the CDR3, the DNA is TGTGCCAGCAGCTCTTACACGGGTGAGCAGTTCTTC. This translates into CASSSYTGEQFF. The chain uses TRBV11-3 and TRBJ2-1; D remains ambiguous. Per germline, CDR1 SGHNT and CDR2 YENEEA. The ends were cut back, 4 bases at V and 9 bases at J, with 10 bases in the middle. The CDR3 has 12 amino acids.

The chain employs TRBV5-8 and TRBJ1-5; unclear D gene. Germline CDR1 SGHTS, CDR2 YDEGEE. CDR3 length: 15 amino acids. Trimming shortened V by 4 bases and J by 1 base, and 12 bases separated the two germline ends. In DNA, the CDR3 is TGTGCCAGCAGCGCGCGCTTGTCAAGCAATCAGCCCCAGCATTTT. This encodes CASSARLSSNQPQHF. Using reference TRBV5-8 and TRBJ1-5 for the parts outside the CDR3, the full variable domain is EAGVTQSPTHLIKTRGQQATLRCSPISGHTSVYWYQQALGLGLQFLLWYDEGEERNRGNFPPRFSGRQFPNYSSELNVNALELEDSALYLCASSARLSSNQPQHFGDGTRLSIL.

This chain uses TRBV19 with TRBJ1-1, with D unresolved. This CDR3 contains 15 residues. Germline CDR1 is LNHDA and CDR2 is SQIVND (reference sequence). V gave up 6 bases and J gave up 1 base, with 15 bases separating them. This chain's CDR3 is CASSPMRLGNTEAFF. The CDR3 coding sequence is TGTGCCAGTAGCCCCATGCGGCTGGGGAACACTGAAGCTTTCTTT.

CDR3 amino acids: CASSPFQGSPYEQYF. The CDR3 coding sequence is TGTGCCAGCTCACCATTTCAGGGTTCCCCCTACGAGCAGTACTTC. V gene TRBV18 combines with J gene TRBJ2-7, with D possibly matching TRBD1 (5 bases). V was pared by 2 bases and J by 2 bases, with 13 bases between. The CDR3 spans 15 residues. Looked up from germline, CDR1 is KGHSH and CDR2 is LQKENI. The full variable domain, with the rest looked up from reference TRBV18 and TRBJ2-7, is NAGVMQNPRHLVRRRGQEARLRCSPMKGHSHVYWYRQLPEEGLKFMVYLQKENIIDESGMPKERFSAEFPKEGPSILRIQQVVRGDSAAYFCASSPFQGSPYEQYFGPGTRLTVT.